This T cell receptor beta chain was captured in a study of shared clonotypes between healthy human individuals. Sequenced by immunoSEQ multiplex PCR; TCRdb stores in-frame clones only, minus some. The data show around 1.9 million clones, just over 90% seen once. The CDR3 sequence is 12 residues long. Germline V gene data show CDR1 as MDHEN and CDR2 as SYDVKM. V was pared by 8 bases and J by 1 base, with 3 bases between. Terminally differentiated effector memory CD45RA+ cells were excluded by CCR7 positive selection of CD45RO-negative cells. As to this clone: Additional DNA sequences in this sample encode the identical CDR3.

The material sequenced was naive CD8+ T cells from PBMCs. V and J are TRBV28 and TRBJ2-6; no clear D. The TCR comes from a man aged 18 to 30 in good health. Some clones in this sample may be carry-over from other donors' samples. CDR3 residues: CASSSGANVLTF. CDR3 nucleotide sequence: TGTGCCAGCTCTTCTGGGGCCAACGTCCTGACTTTC.